Here is one T cell receptor (beta chain) with its context. The CDR3 length is 14 residues. The V gene's germline CDR1 is MDHEN and CDR2 SYDVKM. Trimming removed 8 bases at V and 8 bases at J, with 19 bases between. The sample is drawn from a study of blood T cell repertoires in COVID-19. Cohorts were determined from participant-reported clinical history. Source study methods: Amplifying reference gene primers gave estimates of nucleated cell counts. Sequenced by immunoSEQ multiplex PCR; TCRdb stores in-frame clones only, minus some. V, J and clone size are those of that table, while D and trimming were read from the DNA. Of about 250,000 clones listed, approximately 86% were seen once; the top ten hold roughly 6.3%.

Sequenced input: PBMCs or T cells enriched from blood (not recorded which). The chain combines TRBV28 with TRBJ2-1; the D gene is possibly TRBD1 (6 bases). The sequence was obtained from a woman aged 25 to 39 with acute COVID-19. Written as DNA, the CDR3 is TGTGCCAGCGCTCAACTCCTACAGGGCGATGAGCAGTTCTTC. Translation gives CASAQLLQGDEQFF. Using reference TRBV28 and TRBJ2-1 for the parts outside the CDR3, the full variable domain is DVKVTQSSRYLVKRTGEKVFLECVQDMDHENMFWYRQDPGLGLRLIYFSYDVKMKEKGDIPEGYSVSREKKERFSLILESASTNQTSMYLCASAQLLQGDEQFFGPGTRLTVL.